This record concerns one T cell receptor beta chain sequence. This specimen belongs to a study of shared clonotypes between healthy human individuals. Study-level information: The donor pool was made up of a couple of women and three men aged 18 to 49. Three plates were used per donor for CD4 naive, three for CD4 memory, two for CD8 naive and one for CD8 memory.

Germline V gene data show CDR1 as KGHSH and CDR2 as LQKENI. This CDR3 is built from 14 residues. V dropped 2 bases and J dropped 4 bases, with 9 bases sitting between them. At a deep level, the assay was run. Some clones are missing from TCRdb's copy, which holds only in-frame ones; the method was immunoSEQ multiplex PCR. The repertoire holds about a million clones, with about 75% as singletons. The rearrangement links TRBV18 to TRBJ2-1; D might be TRBD1 (5 bases). The source is a young man in good health. Input material: memory CD4+ T cells sorted from blood. The subset was: CD45RA-negative fraction. The CDR3 DNA sequence: TGTGCCAGCTCACCAGAACAGGTTTACAATGAGCAGTTCTTC. Amino acids: CASSPEQVYNEQFF.